The clone carrying this T cell receptor (beta chain) has only a few counts. Its specificity is not known. Arm-PCR of CDR3 regions and iRepertoire HTBI primers were used to build TCR beta libraries. TCRdb used MiXCR to reprocess the multiplex PCR reads, holding one entry per CDR3 protein. The sample lists roughly 520,000 distinct CDR3 sequences; more than 10% were seen once. The time point here: newly diagnosed GD, antithyroid drugs for less than 3 months. The TCR library used RNA extracted from PBMCs. Germline CDR1 is LNHDA and CDR2 is SQIVND (reference sequence). V gave up 5 bases and J gave up 3 bases; unmatched junction bases: 2. The CDR3 runs to 14 residues. These data come from a study of regulatory T cells in long-lasting Graves disease. Study conclusions and caveats: Persistent disease preferred TRBV28, TRBJ1-2 and TRBJ2-5.

These same data were also listed under a study on T cells in Graves' hyperthyroidism and ophthalmopathy. As that study records: Stability of Graves' hyperthyroidism was defined as absent ophthalmopathy progression within 18 months. Model predictions of ophthalmopathy came a median 6.5 months before onset.

The chain employs TRBV19 and TRBJ1-4, with 8 bases matching TRBD1. Sequencing used peripheral blood mononuclear cells (PBMCs), obtained at new diagnosis, from a patient treated with antithyroid drugs. This sequence was found in a woman in her twenties or thirties with Graves disease. CDR3: CASSRDRSNEKLFF. The CDR3, as DNA: TGTGCCAGTAGTCGGGACAGGTCTAATGAAAAACTGTTTTTT.